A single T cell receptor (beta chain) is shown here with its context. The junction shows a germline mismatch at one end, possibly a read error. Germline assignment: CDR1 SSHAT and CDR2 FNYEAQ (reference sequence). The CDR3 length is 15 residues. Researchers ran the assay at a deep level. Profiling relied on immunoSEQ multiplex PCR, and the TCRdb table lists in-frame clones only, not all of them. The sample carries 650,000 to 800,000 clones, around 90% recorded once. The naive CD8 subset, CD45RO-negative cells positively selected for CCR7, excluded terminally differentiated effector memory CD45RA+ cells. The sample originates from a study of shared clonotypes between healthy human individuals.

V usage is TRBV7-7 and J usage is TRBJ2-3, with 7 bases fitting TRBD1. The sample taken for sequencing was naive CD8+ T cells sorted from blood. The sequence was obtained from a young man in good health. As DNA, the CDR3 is TGTGCTAGCAGCTTAGGGGGCGCACCCACAGATACGCAGTATTTT. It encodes CASSLGGAPTDTQYF.